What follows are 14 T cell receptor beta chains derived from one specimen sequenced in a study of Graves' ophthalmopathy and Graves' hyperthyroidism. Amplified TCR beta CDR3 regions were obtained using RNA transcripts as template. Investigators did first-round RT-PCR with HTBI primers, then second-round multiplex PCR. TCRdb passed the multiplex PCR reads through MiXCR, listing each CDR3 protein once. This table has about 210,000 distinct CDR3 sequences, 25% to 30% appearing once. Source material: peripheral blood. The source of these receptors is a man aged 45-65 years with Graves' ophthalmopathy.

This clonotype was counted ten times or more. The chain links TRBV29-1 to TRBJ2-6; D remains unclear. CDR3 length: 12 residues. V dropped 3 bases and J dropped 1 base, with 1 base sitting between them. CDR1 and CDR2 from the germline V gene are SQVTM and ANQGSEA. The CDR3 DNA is TGCAGCGTTGATTCTGGGGCCAACGTCCTGACTTTC. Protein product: CSVDSGANVLTF.

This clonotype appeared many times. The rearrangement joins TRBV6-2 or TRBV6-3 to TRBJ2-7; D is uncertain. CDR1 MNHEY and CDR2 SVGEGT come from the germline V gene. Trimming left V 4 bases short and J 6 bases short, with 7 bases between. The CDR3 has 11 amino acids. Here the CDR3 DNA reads TGTGCCAGCAGTTCCCCCCGCGAGCAGTACTTC. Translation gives CASSSPREQYF.

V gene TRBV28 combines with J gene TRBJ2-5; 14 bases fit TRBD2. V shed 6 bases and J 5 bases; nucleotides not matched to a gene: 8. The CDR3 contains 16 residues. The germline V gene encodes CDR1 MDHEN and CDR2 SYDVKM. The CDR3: CASSTGLAGAGETQYF. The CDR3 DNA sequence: TGTGCCAGCAGCACGGGACTAGCGGGAGCAGGGGAGACCCAGTACTTC.

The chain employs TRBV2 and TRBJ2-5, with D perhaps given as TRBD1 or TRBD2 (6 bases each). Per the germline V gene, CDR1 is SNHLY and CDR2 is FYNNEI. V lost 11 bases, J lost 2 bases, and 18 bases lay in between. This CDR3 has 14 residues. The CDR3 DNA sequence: TGTGCCGGCACAGGGTTTGGGGGGCAAGAGACCCAGTACTTC. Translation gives CAGTGFGGQETQYF.

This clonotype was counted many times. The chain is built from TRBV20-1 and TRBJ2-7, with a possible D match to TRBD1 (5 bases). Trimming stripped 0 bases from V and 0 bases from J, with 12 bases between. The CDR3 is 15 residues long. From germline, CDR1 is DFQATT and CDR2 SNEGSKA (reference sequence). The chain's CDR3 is CSARDGSGISYEQYF. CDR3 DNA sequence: TGCAGTGCTAGAGATGGGTCAGGGATCTCCTACGAGCAGTACTTC.

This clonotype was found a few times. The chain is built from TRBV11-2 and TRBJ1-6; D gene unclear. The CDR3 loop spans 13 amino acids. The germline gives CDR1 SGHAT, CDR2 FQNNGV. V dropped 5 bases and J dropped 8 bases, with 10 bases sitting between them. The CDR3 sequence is CASSPRPYSPLHF. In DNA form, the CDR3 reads TGTGCCAGCAGCCCCCGACCGTATTCACCCCTCCACTTT.

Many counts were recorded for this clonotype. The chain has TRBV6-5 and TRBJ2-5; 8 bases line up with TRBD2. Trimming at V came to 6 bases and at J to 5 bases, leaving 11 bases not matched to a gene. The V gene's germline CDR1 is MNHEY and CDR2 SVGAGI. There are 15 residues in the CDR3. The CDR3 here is CASSPRAGAWETQYF. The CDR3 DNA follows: TGTGCCAGCAGCCCAAGAGCGGGGGCATGGGAGACCCAGTACTTC.

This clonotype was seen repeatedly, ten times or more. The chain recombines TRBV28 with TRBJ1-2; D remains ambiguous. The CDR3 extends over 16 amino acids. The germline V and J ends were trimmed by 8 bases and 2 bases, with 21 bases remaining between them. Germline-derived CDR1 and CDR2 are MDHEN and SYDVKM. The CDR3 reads CASFITAGEPNYGYTF. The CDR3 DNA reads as TGTGCCAGCTTCATCACAGCCGGGGAACCGAACTATGGCTACACCTTC.

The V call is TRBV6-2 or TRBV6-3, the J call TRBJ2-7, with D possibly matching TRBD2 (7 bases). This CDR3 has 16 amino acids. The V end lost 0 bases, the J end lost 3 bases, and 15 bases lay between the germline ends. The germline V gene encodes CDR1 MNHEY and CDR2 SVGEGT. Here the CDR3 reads CASSYSVGEGHYEQYF. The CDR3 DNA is TGTGCCAGCAGTTACTCGGTCGGGGAGGGACACTACGAGCAGTACTTC.

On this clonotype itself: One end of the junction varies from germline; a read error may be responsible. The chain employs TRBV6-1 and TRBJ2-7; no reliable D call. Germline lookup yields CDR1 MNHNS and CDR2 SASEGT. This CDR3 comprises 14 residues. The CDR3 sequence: CAISESGIAYEQYF. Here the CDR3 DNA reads TGTGCCATCAGTGAAAGTGGGATCGCCTACGAGCAGTACTTC.

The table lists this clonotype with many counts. CDR3 DNA: TGTGCCAGCAGCAACAGGGGGCAAGATTCACCCCTCCACTTT. It translates to CASSNRGQDSPLHF. The chain is built from TRBV2 and TRBJ1-6, with 9 nucleotides matching TRBD1. J was trimmed by 8 bases and V by 6 bases; bases with no gene match: 5. This CDR3 comprises 14 residues. In germline, CDR1 is SNHLY, CDR2 FYNNEI.

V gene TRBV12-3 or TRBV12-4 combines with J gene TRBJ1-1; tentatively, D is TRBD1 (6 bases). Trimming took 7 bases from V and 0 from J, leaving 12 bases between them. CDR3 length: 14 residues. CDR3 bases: TGTGCCAGCACCGCCCAGGGGTTGAACACTGAAGCTTTCTTT. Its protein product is CASTAQGLNTEAFF.

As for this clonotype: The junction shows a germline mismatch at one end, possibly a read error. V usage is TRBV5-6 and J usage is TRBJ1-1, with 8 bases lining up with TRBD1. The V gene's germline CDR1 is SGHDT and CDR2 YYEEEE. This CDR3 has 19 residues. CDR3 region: CASSFRGARDRRMNAEAFF. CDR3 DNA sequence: TGTGCCAGCAGCTTTCGCGGTGCCCGGGACAGGAGAATGAACGCTGAAGCTTTCTTT.

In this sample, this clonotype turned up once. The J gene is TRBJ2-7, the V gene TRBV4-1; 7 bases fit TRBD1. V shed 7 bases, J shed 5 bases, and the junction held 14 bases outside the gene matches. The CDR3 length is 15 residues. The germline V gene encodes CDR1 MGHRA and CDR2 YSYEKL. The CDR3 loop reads CASTRDSGGLDEQYF. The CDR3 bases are TGCGCCAGCACTAGGGACAGCGGTGGTTTGGACGAGCAGTACTTC.